This T cell receptor beta chain was documented in a study of shared clonotypes between healthy human individuals. Looked up from germline, CDR1 is SNHLY and CDR2 is FYNNEI. This CDR3 has 15 amino acids. With 2 bases removed from V and 10 bases from J, the gap between germline ends came to 15 bases. Method: immunoSEQ multiplex PCR; TCRdb's copy keeps in-frame clones and lacks some. The top ten clones hold around 0.067% of a sample with 150,000 to 200,000 clones, roughly 93% of them seen once. The receptor was isolated from a woman in her 30s in good health. Sequencing input: naive CD4+ T cells sorted from blood. As to subset: CD45RA+ positively selected. The chain employs TRBV2 and TRBJ1-6, with TRBD1 as a possible D gene (6 bases). The CDR3 sequence: CASSEYQRGQSPLHF. As DNA, the CDR3 is TGTGCCAGCAGTGAATACCAGAGGGGACAATCACCCCTCCACTTT.